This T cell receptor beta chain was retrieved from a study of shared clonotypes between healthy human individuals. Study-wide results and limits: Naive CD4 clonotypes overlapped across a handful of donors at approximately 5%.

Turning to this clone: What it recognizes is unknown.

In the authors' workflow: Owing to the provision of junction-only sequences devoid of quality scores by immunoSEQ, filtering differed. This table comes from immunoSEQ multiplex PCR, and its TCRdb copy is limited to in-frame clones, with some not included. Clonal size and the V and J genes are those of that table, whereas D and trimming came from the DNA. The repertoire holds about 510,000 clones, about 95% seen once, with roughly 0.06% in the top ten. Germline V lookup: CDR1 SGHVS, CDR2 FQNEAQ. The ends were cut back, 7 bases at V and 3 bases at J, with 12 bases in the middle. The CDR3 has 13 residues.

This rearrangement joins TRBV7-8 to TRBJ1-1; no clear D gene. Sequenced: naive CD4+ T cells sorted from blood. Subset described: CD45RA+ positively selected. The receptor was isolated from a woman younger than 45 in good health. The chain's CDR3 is CASTFRSDTEAFF. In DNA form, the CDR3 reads TGTGCCAGCACTTTTAGAAGCGACACTGAAGCTTTCTTT.